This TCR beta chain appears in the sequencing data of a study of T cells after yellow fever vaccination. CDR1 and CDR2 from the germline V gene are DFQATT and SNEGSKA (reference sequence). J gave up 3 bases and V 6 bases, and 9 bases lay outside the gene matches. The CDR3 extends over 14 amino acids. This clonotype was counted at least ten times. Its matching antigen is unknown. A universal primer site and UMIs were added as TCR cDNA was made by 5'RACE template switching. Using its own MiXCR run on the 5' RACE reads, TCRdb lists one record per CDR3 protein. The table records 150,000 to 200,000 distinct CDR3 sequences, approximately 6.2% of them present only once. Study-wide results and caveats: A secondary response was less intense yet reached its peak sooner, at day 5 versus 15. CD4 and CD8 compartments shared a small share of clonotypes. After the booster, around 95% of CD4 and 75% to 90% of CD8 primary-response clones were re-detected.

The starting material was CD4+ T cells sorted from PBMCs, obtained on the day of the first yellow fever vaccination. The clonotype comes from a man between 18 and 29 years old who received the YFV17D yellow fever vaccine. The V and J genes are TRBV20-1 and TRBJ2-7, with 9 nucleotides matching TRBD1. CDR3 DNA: TGCAGTGCCGTACCGGGACAGGGAGGCTACGAGCAGTACTTC. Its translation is CSAVPGQGGYEQYF.